These 28 T cell receptor beta chains came from one sample sequenced in a study of T cell responses to AZD1222 COVID-19 vaccine. Sequencing was performed with immunoSEQ multiplex PCR; in TCRdb, only in-frame clones are kept and a portion is missing. Among roughly 150,000 clones listed, 90% to 95% were seen once. The starting material was peripheral blood, obtained on day 0 of AZD1222 vaccination. Every receptor here comes from an adult in good health.

This chain connects TRBV6-5 to TRBJ2-7; 7 bases agree with TRBD2. This CDR3 is 16 amino acids long. Germline V CDR1 and CDR2: MNHEY, SVGAGI. V lost 0 bases and J lost 2; bases outside the gene matches: 7. The CDR3 DNA is TGTGCCAGCAGTTACTCGAGGCCTAGCGGTACCTACGAGCAGTACTTC. Translated: CASSYSRPSGTYEQYF.

The chain links TRBV6-2 or TRBV6-3 to TRBJ2-5; D call uncertain. V lost 0 bases, J lost 4 bases, and 9 bases lay in between. This CDR3 is 14 amino acids long. Germline V gene sequence: CDR1 MNHEY, CDR2 SVGEGT. The CDR3 here is CASSYSASGETQYF. The DNA for the CDR3 is TGTGCCAGCAGTTACTCGGCCAGTGGAGAGACCCAGTACTTC.

The chain combines TRBV19 with TRBJ1-5; the D is unclear. CDR1 LNHDA and CDR2 SQIVND come from the germline V gene (reference sequence). This CDR3 contains 13 residues. Trimming stripped 3 bases from V and 7 bases from J, with 10 bases between. The CDR3 DNA reads TGTGCCAGTAGTATTCTGCCGACCCAGCCCCAGCATTTT. The encoded protein is CASSILPTQPQHF.

The V gene is TRBV2, the J gene TRBJ2-7, with 9 nucleotides matching TRBD1. The CDR3 extends over 14 amino acids. Germline loops: CDR1 SNHLY, CDR2 FYNNEI. The trim removed 6 bases at V and 2 bases at J, leaving 5 bases unmatched. CDR3 nucleotides: TGTGCCAGCAGGCCGGGACAGGGACCCTACGAGCAGTACTTC. Encoded protein: CASRPGQGPYEQYF.

The V gene is TRBV5-1, the J gene TRBJ2-4; D gene uncertain. This CDR3 has 16 amino acids. Germline V CDR1 and CDR2: SGHRS, YFSETQ. Trimming left V 0 bases short and J 0 bases short, with 10 bases between. The CDR3 region has the DNA TGCGCCAGCAGCTTGGTGGCGGCCCTAGCCAAAAACATTCAGTACTTC. As protein: CASSLVAALAKNIQYF. Full variable domain (missing parts from reference TRBV5-1 and TRBJ2-4): KAGVTQTPRYLIKTRGQQVTLSCSPISGHRSVSWYQQTPGQGLQFLFEYFSETQRNKGNFPGRFSGRQFSNSRSEMNVSTLELGDSALYLCASSLVAALAKNIQYFGAGTRLSVL.

V gene TRBV7-9 combines with J gene TRBJ2-7; perhaps TRBD1 as D (5 bases). The length of the CDR3 is 14 residues. Trimming stripped 5 bases from V and 3 bases from J, with 14 bases between. Germline-derived CDR1 and CDR2 are SEHNR and FQNEAQ (reference sequence). DNA of the CDR3: TGTGCCAGCAGCATCCGACAGACGGACTACGAGCAGTACTTC. This encodes CASSIRQTDYEQYF.

The V and J genes are TRBV2 and TRBJ2-2; 7 positions agree with TRBD1. The CDR3 loop spans 15 amino acids. V shed 6 bases, J shed 0 bases, and the junction held 4 bases outside the gene matches. Germline CDR1 SNHLY, CDR2 FYNNEI. The CDR3 DNA reads TGTGCCAGCAGGAGGGACAGAACGAACACCGGGGAGCTGTTTTTT. Protein sequence: CASRRDRTNTGELFF.

The chain joins TRBV7-3 to TRBJ2-3; perhaps TRBD2 as D (7 bases). The V end lost 2 bases, the J end lost 10 bases, and 10 bases lay between the germline ends. This CDR3 is built from 12 residues. In germline, CDR1 is SGHTA, CDR2 FQGTGA. The CDR3 spells CASSLGGAAQYF. For the CDR3, the DNA is TGTGCCAGCAGCTTAGGGGGGGCTGCGCAGTATTTT.

Notes on this clone: It may be a read error: a sequence one base away is much more abundant. V gene TRBV28 combines with J gene TRBJ1-6; D uncertain. V was cut by 6 bases and J by 1 base, with 1 base left in between. CDR1 is MDHEN, CDR2 SYDVKM, per germline. The CDR3 extends over 12 amino acids. The CDR3 loop is CASRSYNSPLHF. CDR3 DNA: TGTGCCAGCAGATCCTATAATTCACCCCTCCACTTT.

The rearrangement links TRBV24-1 to TRBJ2-1; 7 positions match TRBD2. The CDR3 consists of 16 residues. V lost 4 bases, J lost 8 bases, and 13 bases stayed unmatched. Germline loops: CDR1 KGHDR, CDR2 SFDVKD. The CDR3 spells CATSDPIGEGPDEQFF. The CDR3 DNA is TGTGCCACCAGTGACCCCATCGGGGAGGGCCCCGATGAGCAGTTCTTC.

The chain links TRBV19 to TRBJ1-6; D is perhaps TRBD1 (5 bases). The length of the CDR3 is 16 residues. CDR1 is LNHDA and CDR2 is SQIVND in the germline V gene (reference sequence). The germline V and J ends were trimmed by 3 bases and 10 bases, with 19 bases remaining between them. CDR3 DNA: TGTGCCAGTAGTATTGTCTCGGGAGGGGTCGGCTCACCCCTCCACTTT. Protein: CASSIVSGGVGSPLHF.

The chain links TRBV7-3 to TRBJ1-1; the D gene is possibly TRBD1 (5 bases). This CDR3 is 15 amino acids long. Germline loops: CDR1 SGHTA, CDR2 FQGTGA. V dropped 0 bases and J dropped 3 bases, with 11 bases sitting between them. CDR3 loop: CASSLTGVGDTEAFF. CDR3 in DNA: TGTGCCAGCAGCTTAACGGGCGTGGGGGACACTGAAGCTTTCTTT.

The chain employs TRBV25-1 and TRBJ1-4; no clear D. Germline V lookup: CDR1 MGHDK, CDR2 SYGVNS. The CDR3 is 14 amino acids. V was pared by 3 bases and J by 7 bases, with 12 bases between. The DNA of the CDR3 is TGTGCCAGCAGTGAGGGCAGGTGGGGTGAAAAACTGTTTTTT. Translated: CASSEGRWGEKLFF.

J is TRBJ2-3 and V is TRBV19; weak D call: TRBD2 (5 bases). The germline gives CDR1 LNHDA, CDR2 SQIVND (reference sequence). Trimming stripped 1 base from V and 4 bases from J, with 21 bases between. The CDR3 has 18 amino acids. CDR3: CASSIGYKDFARSDTQYF. The CDR3 nucleotides read TGTGCCAGTAGTATAGGGTACAAGGACTTCGCCCGATCAGATACGCAGTATTTT. Full variable domain (missing parts from reference TRBV19 and TRBJ2-3): DGGITQSPKYLFRKEGQNVTLSCEQNLNHDAMYWYRQDPGQGLRLIYYSQIVNDFQKGDIAEGYSVSREKKESFPLTVTSAQKNPTAFYLCASSIGYKDFARSDTQYFGPGTRLTVL.

This chain links TRBV29-1 with TRBJ2-1; the D gene could be TRBD1 or TRBD2 (6 bases each). CDR3 length: 12 residues. The V end was cut by 7 bases, the J end by 9 bases, with 16 bases between. Germline V gene lookup returns CDR1 SQVTM and CDR2 ANQGSEA. The CDR3 coding sequence is TGCAGCGCCCGCCGAGGGGGGACTGAGCAGTTCTTC. Translating it yields CSARRGGTEQFF.

The chain employs TRBV30 and TRBJ1-3, with D tentatively TRBD1 (5 bases). This CDR3 comprises 16 residues. Germline CDR1 and CDR2: GTSNPN and SVGIG (reference sequence). V was trimmed by 5 bases and J by 5 bases, leaving 22 bases between them. Written as DNA, the CDR3 is TGTGCCTGGCCCCGGGCCGGGACCGGAGAAAGAAACACCATATATTTT. Translated, it gives CAWPRAGTGERNTIYF.

V usage is TRBV30 and J usage is TRBJ1-1; D may be TRBD1 (6 bases). V lost 3 bases to trimming and J lost 6 bases, with 17 bases between them. The CDR3 runs to 14 residues. CDR1 is GTSNPN, CDR2 SVGIG, per germline (reference sequence). The CDR3 DNA is TGTGCCTGGAGAGGGCAAGACAGGTTTCCTGAAGCTTTCTTT. Its translation is CAWRGQDRFPEAFF.

The CDR3 DNA is TGTGCCAGCAGCCCAACAGGGGGTACGGCTGAAGCTTTCTTT. Translated: CASSPTGGTAEAFF. The chain combines TRBV7-3 with TRBJ1-1, with 8 bases aligning to TRBD1. J gave up 6 bases and V 5 bases, and 8 bases lay outside the gene matches. CDR3 size: 14 residues. The germline V gene has CDR1 SGHTA and CDR2 FQGTGA.

This chain links TRBV6-5 with TRBJ2-1; 7 nucleotides agree with TRBD1. The CDR3 is 16 residues long. Trimming at V came to 2 bases and at J to 8 bases, leaving 12 bases not matched to a gene. Germline V gene lookup returns CDR1 MNHEY and CDR2 SVGAGI. CDR3 sequence: CASSYDRAKARDEQFF. The CDR3 coding sequence is TGTGCCAGCAGTTACGACAGGGCCAAGGCGCGCGATGAGCAGTTCTTC.

The chain employs TRBV12-5 and TRBJ1-2, with 7 bases lining up with TRBD1. The CDR3 is made up of 16 amino acids. Germline-derived CDR1 and CDR2 are LGHNT and FRNRAP. The J segment lost 5 bases and the V segment lost 0 bases, leaving 9 bases of the junction unmatched. Here the CDR3 reads CASGLVLQGREYGYTF. CDR3 DNA: TGTGCTAGTGGTTTGGTACTACAGGGGCGCGAATATGGCTACACCTTC.

The chain joins TRBV19 to TRBJ2-2, with a tentative D call TRBD2 (7 bases). The V gene's germline CDR1 is LNHDA and CDR2 SQIVND (reference sequence). V was shortened by 3 bases and J by 4 bases, with 12 bases between the two germline ends. The CDR3 length is 15 residues. The CDR3 reads CASSIGGRATGELFF. The CDR3 region has the DNA TGTGCCAGTAGTATCGGGGGGCGGGCCACCGGGGAGCTGTTTTTT.

This chain links TRBV9 with TRBJ2-3; TRBD2 matches 8 bases. Looked up from germline, CDR1 is SGDLS and CDR2 is YYNGEE. The trim removed 4 bases at V and 2 bases at J, leaving 6 bases unmatched. The CDR3 runs to 15 residues. The chain's CDR3 is CASSPLAGSTDTQYF. The CDR3 DNA reads TGTGCCAGCAGCCCATTAGCGGGATCCACAGATACGCAGTATTTT.

The CDR3 loop is CASKIRGSYNEQFF. CDR3 nucleotides: TGTGCCAGCAAGATCCGGGGGAGCTACAATGAGCAGTTCTTC. This chain connects TRBV28 to TRBJ2-1; D may be TRBD2 (6 bases). This CDR3 contains 14 residues. CDR1 is MDHEN and CDR2 is SYDVKM in the germline V gene. The ends were cut back, 7 bases at V and 3 bases at J, with 13 bases in the middle.

The chain is built from TRBV6-5 and TRBJ1-4; possible D gene TRBD1, 6 bases. The CDR3 covers 13 residues. The germline V and J ends were trimmed by 4 bases and 5 bases, with 8 bases remaining between them. Germline CDR1 is MNHEY and CDR2 is SVGAGI. The chain's CDR3 is CASSSQGNEKLFF. CDR3 DNA: TGTGCCAGCAGTTCACAGGGAAATGAAAAACTGTTTTTT.

The chain has TRBV10-3 and TRBJ1-5, with 8 bases aligning to TRBD1. CDR3 length equals 16 residues. The V segment lost 2 bases and the J segment 1 base; nucleotides outside the gene matches: 4. CDR1 is ENHRY, CDR2 SYGVKD, per germline. As DNA, the CDR3 is TGTGCCATCAGTGAGGCTGACAGGGGAAGCAATCAGCCCCAGCATTTT. Translated, it gives CAISEADRGSNQPQHF.

This clone has only one observation. The chain couples TRBV6-5 to TRBJ1-2, with no clear D. Per the germline V gene, CDR1 is MNHEY and CDR2 is SVGAGI. The ends were cut back, 6 bases at V and 4 bases at J, with 12 bases in the middle. This CDR3 is built from 13 residues. CDR3 loop: CASSEGSIYGYTF. As DNA, the CDR3 is TGTGCCAGCAGCGAGGGTTCCATCTATGGCTACACCTTC.

CDR3 bases: TGTGCCAGCAGCTCCCGCCGGGGACTAGCGGCCGGGGAGCTGTTTTTT. Encoded protein: CASSSRRGLAAGELFF. The chain has TRBV11-1 and TRBJ2-2, with TRBD2 matching over 11 bases. The V and J ends lost 4 bases and 6 bases, in that order; junction bases with no gene match: 7. This CDR3 has 16 amino acids. CDR1 and CDR2 from the germline V gene are SGHAT and FQDESV (reference sequence).

The chain has TRBV7-6 and TRBJ2-1; 10 positions agree with TRBD2. The CDR3 is 15 residues long. CDR1 SGHVS and CDR2 FNYEAQ come from the germline V gene. Germline trimming cut 4 bases from V and 1 base from J; bases unmatched to any gene: 1. DNA of the CDR3: TGTGCCAGCAGCTCTAGCGGGAGATCCTACAATGAGCAGTTCTTC. Its translation is CASSSSGRSYNEQFF.